This is a list of T cell receptor beta chains from one sample in a study of blood T cell repertoires in COVID-19. Generated by immunoSEQ multiplex PCR, the TCRdb table keeps only in-frame clones and is missing some. Here the sample spans 130,000 to 150,000 clones, under 85% being singletons. The sample comprised peripheral blood. All receptors derive from a woman aged 80 or older in a cohort sampled during active or convalescent COVID-19. CDR3s include the opening cysteine and the closing phenylalanine or tryptophan. Fields, in order: V gene, J gene, D gene, clone size, CDR3 DNA, CDR3 protein. A D gene is named only where the DNA matches it firmly. Only some rows state a clone size, as once, few, many or a class for expanded clones.

TRBV19,TRBJ1-5,.,once,TGTGCCAGTAGACCCGGAGGGATTAAGGGTCAGCCCCAGCATTTT,CASRPGGIKGQPQHF
TRBV6-2/TRBV6-3,TRBJ1-2,.,.,TGTGCCAGCAGTTACCGTCTCTATGGCTACACCTTC,CASSYRLYGYTF
TRBV30,TRBJ1-5,.,.,TGTGCCTGGATAGGGGGCAATCAGCCCCAGCATTTT,CAWIGGNQPQHF
TRBV7-9,TRBJ2-1,TRBD1,.,TGTGCCAGCAGCCTCGGACAGGGGGCGCCTAATGAGCAGTTCTTC,CASSLGQGAPNEQFF
TRBV28,TRBJ1-3,TRBD1,.,TGTGCCAGCAGCTCCACCGGGACAGGGGGAAACACCATATATTTT,CASSSTGTGGNTIYF
TRBV6-5,TRBJ1-2,TRBD1,.,TGTGCCAGCAGTTACGACAGGGGATTCTTTGGCTACACCTTC,CASSYDRGFFGYTF
TRBV5-6,TRBJ1-2,.,.,TGTGCCAGCAGGGAGGACAGACTCTATGGCTACACCTTC,CASREDRLYGYTF
TRBV27,TRBJ2-3,.,.,TGTGCCAGCAGCGACTCTTTCCCCAGCACAGATACGCAGTATTTT,CASSDSFPSTDTQYF
TRBV3-1/TRBV3-2,TRBJ1-5,.,.,TGTGCCAGCAGCCAACTTACAGGGTTTAGCAATCAGCCCCAGCATTTT,CASSQLTGFSNQPQHF
TRBV18,TRBJ1-6,.,.,TGTGCCAGCTCACAAGACAAAACCTATTCACCCCTCCACTTT,CASSQDKTYSPLHF
TRBV28,TRBJ2-5,TRBD1,.,TGTGCCAGCAGTTCTCCAGGGGGCGCAGGAAAGACCCAGTACTTC,CASSSPGGAGKTQYF
TRBV19,TRBJ1-4,.,few,TGTGCCAGTAGTGTTAACAGGGCGGCTAATGAAAAACTGTTTTTT,CASSVNRAANEKLFF
TRBV6-6,TRBJ1-1,TRBD1,few,TGTGCCAGCAGTTACCTGCAGGGGGCCTTGAACACTGAAGCTTTCTTT,CASSYLQGALNTEAFF
TRBV6-5,TRBJ1-6,TRBD1,.,TGTGCCAGCAGAATTACAGGGGCATATGGTCCCCTCCACTTT,CASRITGAYGPLHF
TRBV20-1,TRBJ1-5,.,.,TGCAGTGCTAGTTCCAGTATTAATCAGCCCCAGCATTTT,CSASSSINQPQHF
TRBV19,TRBJ1-4,.,.,TGTGCCAGTAGTTTAGGAGCAACTAATGAAAAACTGTTTTTT,CASSLGATNEKLFF
TRBV7-9,TRBJ2-2,TRBD1,once,TGTGCCAGCAGCACTCGGGACAGTGGGACCGGGGAGCTGTTTTTT,CASSTRDSGTGELFF
TRBV9,TRBJ1-4,TRBD1,once,TGTGCCAGCAGCCCCAACAGGGGGCATAATGAAAAACTGTTTTTT,CASSPNRGHNEKLFF
TRBV5-1,TRBJ1-5,.,.,TGCGCCAGCAGCTTGGGCGGGACGAGCAATCAGCCCCAGCATTTT,CASSLGGTSNQPQHF
TRBV29-1,TRBJ2-3,.,.,TGCAGCGTTGAACGGGGATCAGATACGCAGTATTTT,CSVERGSDTQYF
TRBV5-1,TRBJ2-1,.,.,TGCGCCAGCAGCTTGTACGCGGGGGCCCTATCATACAATGAGCAGTTCTTC,CASSLYAGALSYNEQFF
TRBV11-2,TRBJ2-7,.,.,TGTGCCAGCAGCTTTATAGGGGACACTTCCTACGAGCAGTACTTC,CASSFIGDTSYEQYF
TRBV7-3,TRBJ1-4,.,.,TGTGCCAGCAGCGCCGACTGCAAACGAAACGAAAAACTGTTTTTT,CASSADCKRNEKLFF
TRBV20-1,TRBJ1-3,.,.,TGCAGTGCTAGTGGGGGGAGGGGGTACTCTGGAAACACCATATATTTT,CSASGGRGYSGNTIYF
TRBV25-1,TRBJ1-6,.,.,TGTGCCAGCAGTGCAAACGGCCCACCAGGACCCCTCCACTTT,CASSANGPPGPLHF
TRBV7-9,TRBJ1-1,.,.,TGTGCCAGCAGCTTAGACAGGGTTTTAAGGGTGACTGAAGCTTTCTTT,CASSLDRVLRVTEAFF
TRBV19,TRBJ1-4,.,.,TGTGCCAGTAGTCCAGCGATCGAAAAACTGTTTTTT,CASSPAIEKLFF
TRBV7-2,TRBJ2-3,.,.,TGTGCCAGCAGCTTAGCCAACACAGATACGCAGTATTTT,CASSLANTDTQYF
TRBV10-3,TRBJ1-1,TRBD1,once,TGTGCCATCAGTGATGACAGGGTTCCGGGCACTGAAGCTTTCTTT,CAISDDRVPGTEAFF
TRBV6-2/TRBV6-3,TRBJ1-1,TRBD1,many,TGTGCCAGCAGTTACTCGACAGGGGGCTGGGACACTGAAGCTTTCTTT,CASSYSTGGWDTEAFF
TRBV11-2,TRBJ2-1,TRBD2,.,TGTGCCAGCAGCTTACTAGCGGGGTCCTACAATGAGCAGTTCTTC,CASSLLAGSYNEQFF
TRBV30,TRBJ1-1,.,.,TGTGCCTGGAACTGGGGGGTGAACACTGAAGCTTTCTTT,CAWNWGVNTEAFF
TRBV18,TRBJ1-1,TRBD1,.,TGTGCCAGCTTGACCTACAGACAGGGAGACACTGAAGCTTTCTTT,CASLTYRQGDTEAFF
TRBV5-1,TRBJ2-2,.,.,TGCGCCAGCAGATTCAGCGCGAACACCGGGGAGCTGTTTTTT,CASRFSANTGELFF
TRBV4-2,TRBJ1-4,TRBD1,.,TGTGCCAGCAGCCAAGCGGGGACAGGGAATGAAAAACTGTTTTTT,CASSQAGTGNEKLFF
TRBV5-1,TRBJ1-3,.,.,TGCGCCAGCAGCTTCGGAGGTACTGGAAACACCATATATTTT,CASSFGGTGNTIYF
TRBV4-2,TRBJ1-4,TRBD1,.,TGTGCCAGCAGCCAACCCGGGACAGGGGCTGAAAAACTGTTTTTT,CASSQPGTGAEKLFF
TRBV27,TRBJ1-2,.,.,TGTGCCAGCAGTTTAACAGGAGCAAACTATGGCTACACCTTC,CASSLTGANYGYTF
TRBV5-5,TRBJ1-1,.,.,TGTGCCAGCAGCCAATACAGGGTCGGTGAAGCTTTCTTT,CASSQYRVGEAFF
TRBV28,TRBJ1-2,.,.,TGTGCCAGCAGCGAACCTTCCCTCTCGAGTGGCTACACCTTC,CASSEPSLSSGYTF
TRBV2,TRBJ1-1,.,once,TGTGCCAGCAGTGAGAACAGCATAGGAGGATTAAACACTGAAGCTTTCTTT,CASSENSIGGLNTEAFF
TRBV6-5,TRBJ1-1,.,many,TGTGCCAGCAGTTCAACAACGAACACTGAAGCTTTCTTT,CASSSTTNTEAFF
TRBV6-2/TRBV6-3,TRBJ2-1,TRBD2,.,TGTGCCAGCAGCTCGTTAGCGGGGAGAGCCTACAATGAGCAGTTCTTC,CASSSLAGRAYNEQFF
TRBV19,TRBJ2-1,.,.,TGTGCCACCGACCGGGCTAGCGCGAGCTCCTACAATGAGCAGTTCTTC,CATDRASASSYNEQFF
TRBV2,TRBJ1-6,.,.,TGTGCCAGCAATGAAATCCGGGTTCTGAATTCACCCCTCCACTTT,CASNEIRVLNSPLHF
TRBV6-5,TRBJ1-2,.,few,TGTGCCAGCACCAAAGGCGGCACCTATGGCTACACCTTC,CASTKGGTYGYTF
TRBV12-3/TRBV12-4,TRBJ2-2,.,.,TGTGCCAGCAGACCGACAGGCACCGGGGAGCTGTTTTTT,CASRPTGTGELFF